The clone carrying this TCR beta chain was observed a few times. Antigen: not known. Given a far larger clone just one base away, this is likely a sequencing read error. The CDR3 is made up of 13 amino acids. Germline V gene data show CDR1 as MNHEY and CDR2 as SVGEGT. This record comes from a study of prognosis after radiotherapy for stage I lung cancer. About the research overall: Progression was not significant in 15 patients, whereas four developed distant metastases (median around seven months) after radiotherapy. General study findings and limits: After stereotactic body radiation therapy, median unique TCR clones were several thousand, down from 10,088. The tumor specificity of expanded TCR clones remained undetermined. Patients with distant metastases had lower Shannon entropy after stereotactic body radiation therapy.

Two-round multiplex PCR, the amplification method, yielded TCR beta CDR3 from genomic DNA. The use of primers specific to each TRBV and TRBJ gene characterized first-round PCR. TCRdb recomputed calls from the multiplex PCR reads with MiXCR, one row per CDR3 protein. The table lists 50,000 to 75,000 distinct CDR3 sequences, about 26% of them singletons. This sequence was found in a donor aged 50 or older with non-small cell lung cancer. The sequencing used PBMCs, collected before or after stereotactic body radiation therapy (not recorded which). J is TRBJ1-1 and V is TRBV6-2 or TRBV6-3; possibly TRBD1 for D (5 bases). The CDR3 DNA follows: TGTGCCAGCTCCTCAGGGAGGAACACTGAAGATTTCTTT. Translation: CASSSGRNTEDFF.